The next 17 T cell receptor beta chains were all read from a single sample in a study. TCRdb re-derived calls from the 5' RACE reads in MiXCR, one entry per CDR3 protein. The sample lists tens of thousands of distinct CDR3 sequences; 25% to 35% were seen once. Sequencing used naive CD4+ T cells sorted from blood. Subset denoted: naive CD4+ T cells, CD4+CD45RA+CD25-. These receptors were taken from a female donor with breast cancer.

V is TRBV6-2 or TRBV6-3 and J is TRBJ2-5; D is ambiguous. V shed 7 bases and J shed 4 bases, with 13 bases lying between them. This CDR3 comprises 13 residues. The V gene's germline CDR1 is MNHEY and CDR2 SVGEGT. The CDR3 spells CASTFQSGETQYF. CDR3 bases: TGTGCCAGCACCTTTCAGTCGGGAGAGACCCAGTACTTC.

The table lists this clonotype with a few counts. V usage is TRBV6-5 and J usage is TRBJ2-5, with D maybe TRBD1 (6 bases). V lost 0 bases and J 1 base, leaving 9 bases between the germline ends. Germline CDR1 MNHEY, CDR2 SVGAGI. This CDR3 comprises 15 residues. CDR3 protein: CASSYSDSIQETQYF. Written as DNA, the CDR3 is TGTGCCAGCAGTTACTCGGACAGCATCCAAGAGACCCAGTACTTC.

The chain joins TRBV7-8 to TRBJ2-3; TRBD2 matches at 7 bases. The CDR3 covers 15 residues. Germline V gene data show CDR1 as SGHVS and CDR2 as FQNEAQ. The junction had 3 bases not matched to a gene; V was cut back by 2 bases and J by 1 base. CDR3 in amino acids: CASSLRLAGTDTQYF. In DNA, the CDR3 is TGTGCCAGCAGCTTAAGGCTAGCGGGCACAGATACGCAGTATTTT. The full variable domain, with the rest looked up from reference TRBV7-8 and TRBJ2-3, is GAGVSQSPRYKVAKRGQDVALRCDPISGHVSLFWYQQALGQGPEFLTYFQNEAQLDKSGLPSDRFFAERPEGSVSTLKIQRTQQEDSAVYLCASSLRLAGTDTQYFGPGTRLTVL.

This clonotype was recorded many times. V gene TRBV6-5 combines with J gene TRBJ1-2, with TRBD1 matching over 9 bases. This CDR3 has 15 residues. Germline CDR1 MNHEY, CDR2 SVGAGI. J lost 2 bases, V lost 2 bases, and 3 bases had no gene match. CDR3 amino acids: CASSYDRGGNYGYTF. The CDR3 DNA reads TGTGCCAGCAGTTACGACAGGGGGGGGAACTATGGCTACACCTTC.

The chain is built from TRBV10-3 and TRBJ2-3; D gene unclear. The germline V gene encodes CDR1 ENHRY and CDR2 SYGVKD. This CDR3 has 13 residues. With 6 bases removed from V and 2 bases from J, the gap between germline ends came to 9 bases. The CDR3 reads CAIRRDNTDTQYF. DNA for the CDR3: TGTGCCATCAGACGAGACAACACAGATACGCAGTATTTT.

The J gene is TRBJ2-3, the V gene TRBV9, with no clear D. The CDR3 sequence is 14 residues long. The germline CDR1 and CDR2 sequences are SGDLS and YYNGEE. V lost 4 bases and J 1 base, leaving 10 bases between the germline ends. In DNA form, the CDR3 reads TGTGCCAGCAGCATAGGTAGTCGCACAGATACGCAGTATTTT. Amino acids: CASSIGSRTDTQYF. Drawing the rest from reference TRBV9 and TRBJ2-3, the complete variable domain is DSGVTQTPKHLITATGQRVTLRCSPRSGDLSVYWYQQSLDQGLQFLIQYYNGEERAKGNILERFSAQQFPDLHSELNLSSLELGDSALYFCASSIGSRTDTQYFGPGTRLTVL.

A word on this clonotype: As the CDR3 is not closed by the conserved phenylalanine or tryptophan, this likely results from a read error. V is TRBV18 and J is TRBJ1-6; 9 bases are shared with TRBD1. This CDR3 is built from 14 residues. V was clipped by 3 bases and J by 8 bases; unmatched bases: 2. Germline V gene data show CDR1 as KGHSH and CDR2 as LQKENI. For the CDR3, the DNA is TGTGCCAGCTCACCGAGACAGGGGGATTCACCCCTCCACTGT. Amino acids: CASSPRQGDSPLHC.

This rearrangement joins TRBV6-5 to TRBJ2-3; D is uncertain. V lost 6 bases and J lost 2, with 21 bases in between. This CDR3 spans 17 amino acids. CDR1 and CDR2 (germline): MNHEY, SVGAGI. The CDR3, as DNA: TGTGCCAGCAGCCCTTACGACGATTTAGGGTACACAGATACGCAGTATTTT. This sequence encodes CASSPYDDLGYTDTQYF.

As concerns this clonotype: A clone one base away is much larger, so this may be a read error. This chain uses TRBV7-9 with TRBJ2-1; D might be TRBD1 (6 bases). This CDR3 comprises 14 residues. CDR1 is SEHNR, CDR2 FQNEAQ, per germline (reference sequence). CDR3 coding DNA: TGTGCCGGCAGCTTAGAGGGGGACCACAATGAGCAGTTCTTC. Residues: CAGSLEGDHNEQFF.

This clonotype was found a few times. The V call is TRBV28, the J call TRBJ2-3, with TRBD2 matching over 13 bases. V lost 5 bases to trimming and J lost 3 bases; unmatched junction nucleotides: 8. Germline values: CDR1 MDHEN, CDR2 SYDVKM. CDR3 length equals 17 residues. The CDR3 nucleotides read TGTGCCAGCAGTCCGCCAGGACTAGCGGGAGTGACAGATACGCAGTATTTT. This encodes CASSPPGLAGVTDTQYF.

This clonotype was detected a few times. As DNA, the CDR3 is TGTGCCAGCAGGCCAGCGGGGGGCTCCTACGAGCAGTACTTC. Encoded protein: CASRPAGGSYEQYF. The rearrangement uses TRBV6-2 or TRBV6-3 and TRBJ2-7, with 9 bases identical to TRBD2. V lost 6 bases and J lost 0; bases outside the gene matches: 3. CDR3 length: 14 amino acids. CDR1 and CDR2 (germline): MNHEY, SVGEGT.

This clonotype was picked up a small number of times. V gene TRBV12-3 or TRBV12-4 combines with J gene TRBJ2-1, with 11 nucleotides matching TRBD1. Trimming removed 6 bases from V and 4 bases from J; junction bases left unmatched: 8. The length of the CDR3 is 16 residues. The CDR3 DNA reads TGTGCCAGCAGACGGGCAGGGACAGGGGGGTACAATGAGCAGTTCTTC. Translating it yields CASRRAGTGGYNEQFF.

This clonotype was observed a few times. As DNA, the CDR3 is TGTGCCAGCAGCTTAGTAGGTTTCAAGGGAGATACGCAGTATTTT. The encoded protein is CASSLVGFKGDTQYF. The rearrangement joins TRBV7-2 to TRBJ2-3; D unresolved. The germline V gene encodes CDR1 SGHTA and CDR2 FQGNSA. The V gene lost 1 base and the J gene lost 5 bases, with 13 bases spanning the gap. This CDR3 region has 15 residues.

The chain employs TRBV4-2 and TRBJ2-7; D remains unclear. The length of the CDR3 is 16 residues. Germline V gene data show CDR1 as LGHNA and CDR2 as YNFKEQ. The V end lost 0 bases, the J end lost 7 bases, and 19 bases lay between the germline ends. This CDR3 is CASSQDLSTLLREQYF. Written as DNA, the CDR3 is TGTGCCAGCAGCCAAGATCTATCGACCCTGTTACGGGAGCAGTACTTC.

Only a few counts were recorded for this clonotype. The chain couples TRBV6-1 to TRBJ1-4; D perhaps matches TRBD1 (5 bases). In germline, CDR1 is MNHNS, CDR2 SASEGT. V was pared by 6 bases and J by 1 base, with 12 bases between. The CDR3 sequence is 15 residues long. In nucleotides, the CDR3 is TGTGCCAGCAGAGCCCGACAGAGAACTAATGAAAAACTGTTTTTT. Encoded protein: CASRARQRTNEKLFF.

This clonotype qualifies as medium-sized. The chain employs TRBV11-1 and TRBJ2-3; 9 bases align to TRBD2. The V and J ends lost 5 bases and 1 base, in that order; junction bases with no gene match: 7. The germline gives CDR1 SGHAT, CDR2 FQDESV (reference sequence). The CDR3 extends over 16 amino acids. In DNA, the CDR3 is TGTGCCAGCAGCACCATAGCGGGAGCCGGCACAGATACGCAGTATTTT. This encodes CASSTIAGAGTDTQYF.

The chain carries TRBV5-5 and TRBJ2-1; a possible D gene is TRBD1 (6 bases). V lost 3 bases to trimming and J lost 14 bases, with 18 bases between them. Germline values: CDR1 SGHKS, CDR2 YYEKEE (reference sequence). The CDR3 runs 13 residues. The CDR3 is CASSWNTGNLEFF. CDR3 coding DNA: TGTGCCAGCAGCTGGAATACAGGGAATTTGGAGTTCTTC.